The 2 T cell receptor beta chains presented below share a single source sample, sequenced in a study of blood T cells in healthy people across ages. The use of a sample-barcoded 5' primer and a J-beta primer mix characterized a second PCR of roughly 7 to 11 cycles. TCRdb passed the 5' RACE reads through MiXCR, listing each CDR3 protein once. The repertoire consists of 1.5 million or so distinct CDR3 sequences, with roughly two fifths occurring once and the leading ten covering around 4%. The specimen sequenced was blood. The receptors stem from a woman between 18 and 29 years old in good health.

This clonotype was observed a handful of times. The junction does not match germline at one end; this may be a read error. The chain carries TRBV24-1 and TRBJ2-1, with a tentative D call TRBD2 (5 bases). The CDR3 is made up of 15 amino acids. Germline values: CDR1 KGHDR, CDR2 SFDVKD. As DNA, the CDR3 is TGTGTCACCAGTGATTTAACGGGGAGTGGCAATGAGCAGTTCTTC. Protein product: CVTSDLTGSGNEQFF.

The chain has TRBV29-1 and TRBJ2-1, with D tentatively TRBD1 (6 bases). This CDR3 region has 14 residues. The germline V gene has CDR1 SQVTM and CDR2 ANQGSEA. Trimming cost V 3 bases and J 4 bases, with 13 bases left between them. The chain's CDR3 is CSVEPSGTYNEQFF. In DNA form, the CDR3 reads TGCAGCGTTGAGCCTAGTGGGACATACAATGAGCAGTTCTTC.